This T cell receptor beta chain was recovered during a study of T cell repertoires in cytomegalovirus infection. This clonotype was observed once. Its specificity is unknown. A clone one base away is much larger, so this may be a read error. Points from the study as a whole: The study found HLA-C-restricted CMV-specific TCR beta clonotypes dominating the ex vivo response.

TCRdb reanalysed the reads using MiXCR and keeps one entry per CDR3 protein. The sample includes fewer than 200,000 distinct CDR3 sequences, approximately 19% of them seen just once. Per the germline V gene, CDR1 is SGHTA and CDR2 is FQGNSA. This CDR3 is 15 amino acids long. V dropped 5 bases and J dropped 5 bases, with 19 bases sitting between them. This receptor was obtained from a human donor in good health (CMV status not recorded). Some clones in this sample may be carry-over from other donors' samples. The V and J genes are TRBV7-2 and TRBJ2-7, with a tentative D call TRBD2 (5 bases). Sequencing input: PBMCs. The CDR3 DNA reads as TGTGCCAGCAGCCTGGACTCACAGAGATCCAACGAGCAGTACTTC. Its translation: CASSLDSQRSNEQYF.